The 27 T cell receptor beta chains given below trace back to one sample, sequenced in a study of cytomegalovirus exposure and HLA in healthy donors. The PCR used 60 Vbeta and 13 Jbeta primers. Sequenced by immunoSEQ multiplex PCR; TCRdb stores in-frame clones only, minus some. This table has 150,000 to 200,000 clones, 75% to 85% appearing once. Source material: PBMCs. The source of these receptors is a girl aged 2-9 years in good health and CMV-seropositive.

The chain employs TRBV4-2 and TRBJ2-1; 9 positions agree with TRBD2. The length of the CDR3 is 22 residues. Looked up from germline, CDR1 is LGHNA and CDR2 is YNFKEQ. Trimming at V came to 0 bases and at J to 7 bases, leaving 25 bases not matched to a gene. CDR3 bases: TGTGCCAGCAGCCAAGAATGGTTCGCTAGCGGGAAAGTGGCTTCGCTGGGGAATGAGCAGTTCTTC. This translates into CASSQEWFASGKVASLGNEQFF.

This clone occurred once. CDR3 in amino acids: CASSDRDSSYEQYF. The CDR3 DNA follows: TGTGCCAGCAGCGACCGGGACAGCTCCTACGAGCAGTACTTC. The chain links TRBV11-1 to TRBJ2-7, with 7 positions matching TRBD1. Germline lookup yields CDR1 SGHAT and CDR2 FQDESV (reference sequence). V was pared by 5 bases and J by 0 bases, with 4 bases of the junction left unmatched. The CDR3 runs 14 residues. The full variable domain, with the rest looked up from reference TRBV11-1 and TRBJ2-7, is EAEVAQSPRYKITEKSQAVAFWCDPISGHATLYWYRQILGQGPELLVQFQDESVVDDSQLPKDRFSAERLKGVDSTLKIQPAELGDSAMYLCASSDRDSSYEQYFGPGTRLTVT.

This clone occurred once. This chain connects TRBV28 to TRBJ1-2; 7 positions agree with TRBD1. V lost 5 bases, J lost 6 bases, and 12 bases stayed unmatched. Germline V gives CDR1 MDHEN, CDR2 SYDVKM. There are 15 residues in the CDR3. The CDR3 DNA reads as TGTGCCAGCAGTCCTCCGATGACAGGGTTAAATGGCTACACCTTC. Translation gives CASSPPMTGLNGYTF.

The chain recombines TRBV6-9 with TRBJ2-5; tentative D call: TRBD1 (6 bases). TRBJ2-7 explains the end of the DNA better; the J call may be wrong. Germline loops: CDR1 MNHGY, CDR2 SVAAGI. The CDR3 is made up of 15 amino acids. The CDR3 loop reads CASSWWTAHSYEQYF. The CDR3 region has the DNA TGTGCCAGCAGTTGGTGGACAGCCCATTCCTACGAGCAGTACTTC.

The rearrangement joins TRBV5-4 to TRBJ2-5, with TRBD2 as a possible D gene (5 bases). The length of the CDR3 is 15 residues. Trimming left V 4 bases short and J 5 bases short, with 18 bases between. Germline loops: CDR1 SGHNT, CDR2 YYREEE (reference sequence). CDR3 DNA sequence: TGTGCCAGCAGCCCTGGCGGGTCCGGACGGGAGACCCAGTACTTC. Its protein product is CASSPGGSGRETQYF.

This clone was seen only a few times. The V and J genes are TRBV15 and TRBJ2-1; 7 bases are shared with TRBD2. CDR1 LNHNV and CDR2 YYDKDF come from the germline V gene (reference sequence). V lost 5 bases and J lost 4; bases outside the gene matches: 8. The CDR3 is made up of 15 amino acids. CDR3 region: CATSPFVGGYNEQFF. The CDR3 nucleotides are TGTGCCACCAGCCCTTTTGTGGGAGGGTACAATGAGCAGTTCTTC.

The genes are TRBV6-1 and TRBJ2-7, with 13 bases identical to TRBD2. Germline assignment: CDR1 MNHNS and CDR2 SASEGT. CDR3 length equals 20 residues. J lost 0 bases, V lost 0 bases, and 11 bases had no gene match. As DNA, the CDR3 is TGTGCCAGCAGTGAAGCCCTCGGGGGGGGACTAGCGGGAATCTCCTACGAGCAGTACTTC. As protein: CASSEALGGGLAGISYEQYF.

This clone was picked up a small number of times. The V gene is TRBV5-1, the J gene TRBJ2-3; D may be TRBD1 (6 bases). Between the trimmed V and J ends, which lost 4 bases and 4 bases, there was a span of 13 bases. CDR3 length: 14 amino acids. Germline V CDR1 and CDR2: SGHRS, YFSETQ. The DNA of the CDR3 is TGCGCCAGCAGCATTACAGGGTCCGCAGATACGCAGTATTTT. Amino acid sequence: CASSITGSADTQYF.

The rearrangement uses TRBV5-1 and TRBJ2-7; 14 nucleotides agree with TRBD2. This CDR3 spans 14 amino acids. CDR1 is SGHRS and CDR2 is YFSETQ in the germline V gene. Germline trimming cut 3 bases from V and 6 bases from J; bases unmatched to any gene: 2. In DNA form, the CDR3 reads TGCGCCAGCAGCTCCGGGACTAGCGGGGGCGAGCAGTACTTC. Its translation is CASSSGTSGGEQYF.

As DNA, the CDR3 is TGTGCCAGCAGCAATGGGACAGGGGATGTTCGCGGGGAGCTGTTTTTT. Protein sequence: CASSNGTGDVRGELFF. V gene TRBV21-1 combines with J gene TRBJ2-2; whether TRBD1, the table's D call, matches the DNA was not checked. TRBV21-1 is a listed pseudogene. There are 16 residues in the CDR3.

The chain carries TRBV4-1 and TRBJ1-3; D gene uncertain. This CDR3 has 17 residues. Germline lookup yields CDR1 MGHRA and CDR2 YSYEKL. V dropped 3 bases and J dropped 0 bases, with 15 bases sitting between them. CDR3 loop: CASSQIPYRDSGNTIYF. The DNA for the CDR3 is TGCGCCAGCAGCCAGATCCCCTACAGAGACTCTGGAAACACCATATATTTT.

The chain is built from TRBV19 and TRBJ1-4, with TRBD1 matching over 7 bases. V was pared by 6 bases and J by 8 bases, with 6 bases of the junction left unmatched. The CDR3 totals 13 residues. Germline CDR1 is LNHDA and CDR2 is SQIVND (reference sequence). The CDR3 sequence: CASRNRGNEKLFF. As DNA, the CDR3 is TGTGCCAGTAGGAACAGGGGTAACGAAAAACTGTTTTTT.

The CDR3 nucleotides read TGTGCCAGCAGTGCCCGCGCGGGTTTAGGAAACACCATATATTTT. It codes for CASSARAGLGNTIYF. J is TRBJ1-3 and V is TRBV28; no firm D call. The germline V gene encodes CDR1 MDHEN and CDR2 SYDVKM. V was pared by 5 bases and J by 4 bases, with 15 bases between. The CDR3 totals 15 residues.

CDR3 amino acids: CASSLQGLYQETQYF. For the CDR3, the DNA is TGTGCCAGTAGTCTACAGGGATTGTACCAAGAGACCCAGTACTTC. This chain uses TRBV19 with TRBJ2-5; D is possibly TRBD1 (6 bases). V dropped 5 bases and J dropped 0 bases, with 13 bases sitting between them. Per the germline V gene, CDR1 is LNHDA and CDR2 is SQIVND (reference sequence). The CDR3 is made up of 15 amino acids.

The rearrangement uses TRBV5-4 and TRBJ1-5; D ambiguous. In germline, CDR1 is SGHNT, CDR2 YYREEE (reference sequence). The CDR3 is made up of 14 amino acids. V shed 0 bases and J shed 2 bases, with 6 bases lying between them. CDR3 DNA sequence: TGTGCCAGCAGCTTGGGCGGGGGCAATCAGCCCCAGCATTTT. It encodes CASSLGGGNQPQHF.

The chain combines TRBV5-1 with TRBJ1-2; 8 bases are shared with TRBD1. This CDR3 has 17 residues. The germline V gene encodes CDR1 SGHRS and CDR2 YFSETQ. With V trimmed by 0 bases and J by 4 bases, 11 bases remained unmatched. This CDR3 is CASSLGAVGQGFYGYTF. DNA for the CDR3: TGCGCCAGCAGCTTGGGGGCCGTCGGACAGGGTTTCTATGGCTACACCTTC.

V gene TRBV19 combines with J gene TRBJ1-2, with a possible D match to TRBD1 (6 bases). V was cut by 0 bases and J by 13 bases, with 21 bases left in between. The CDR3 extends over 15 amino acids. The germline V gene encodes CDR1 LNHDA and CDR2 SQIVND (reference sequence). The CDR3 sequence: CASSIEGQGTWVATF. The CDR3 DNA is TGTGCCAGTAGTATAGAAGGGCAAGGGACATGGGTCGCCACCTTC.

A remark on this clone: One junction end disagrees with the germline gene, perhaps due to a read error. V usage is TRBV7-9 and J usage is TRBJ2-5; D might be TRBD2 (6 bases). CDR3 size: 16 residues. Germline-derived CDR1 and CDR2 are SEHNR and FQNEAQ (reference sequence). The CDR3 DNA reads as TGTTCCAGCAGCTTAGGAACGGGAGCCCAACACGAGACCCAGTACTTC. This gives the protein CSSSLGTGAQHETQYF.

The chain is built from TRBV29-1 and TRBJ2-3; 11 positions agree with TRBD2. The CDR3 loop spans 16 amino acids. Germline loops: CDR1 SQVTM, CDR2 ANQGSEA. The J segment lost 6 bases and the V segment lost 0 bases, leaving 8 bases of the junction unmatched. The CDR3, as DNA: TGCAGCGTTGAAGATCCCGGACTAGCGGGCTCGGATACGCAGTATTTT. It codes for CSVEDPGLAGSDTQYF.

The CDR3: CASSLPRRQGSYGYTF. DNA for the CDR3: TGTGCCAGCAGTTTACCCAGACGACAGGGTAGCTATGGCTACACCTTC. V is TRBV28 and J is TRBJ1-2, with 7 positions matching TRBD1. This CDR3 has 16 amino acids. From germline, CDR1 is MDHEN and CDR2 SYDVKM. V was pared by 2 bases and J by 4 bases, with 10 bases of the junction left unmatched.

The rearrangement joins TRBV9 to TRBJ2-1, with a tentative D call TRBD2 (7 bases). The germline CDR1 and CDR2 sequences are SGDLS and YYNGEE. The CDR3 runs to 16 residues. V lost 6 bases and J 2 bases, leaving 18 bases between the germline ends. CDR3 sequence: CASTEGVGGAYNEQFF. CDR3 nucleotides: TGTGCCAGCACCGAGGGAGTAGGGGGGGCCTACAATGAGCAGTTCTTC.

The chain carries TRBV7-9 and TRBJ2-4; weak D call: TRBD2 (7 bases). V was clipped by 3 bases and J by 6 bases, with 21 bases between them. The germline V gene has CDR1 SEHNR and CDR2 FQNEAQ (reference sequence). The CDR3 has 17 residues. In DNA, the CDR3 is TGTGCCAGCAGCTTTATTATTTCACAGGGAGGGGGAAACATTCAGTACTTC. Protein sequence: CASSFIISQGGGNIQYF.

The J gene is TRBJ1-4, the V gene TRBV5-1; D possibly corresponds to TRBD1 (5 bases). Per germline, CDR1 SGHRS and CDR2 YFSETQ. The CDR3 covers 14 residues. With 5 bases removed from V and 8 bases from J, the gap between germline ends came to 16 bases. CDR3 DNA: TGCGCCAGCAGTTCAGGCCCCCCAGGGGAAAAACTGTTTTTT. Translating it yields CASSSGPPGEKLFF.

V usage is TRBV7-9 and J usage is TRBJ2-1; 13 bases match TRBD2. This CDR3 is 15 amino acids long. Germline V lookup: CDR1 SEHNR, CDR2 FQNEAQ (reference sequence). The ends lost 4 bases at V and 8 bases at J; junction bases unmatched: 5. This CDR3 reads CASSWTSGSADEQFF. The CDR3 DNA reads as TGTGCCAGCAGCTGGACTAGCGGGAGTGCGGATGAGCAGTTCTTC.

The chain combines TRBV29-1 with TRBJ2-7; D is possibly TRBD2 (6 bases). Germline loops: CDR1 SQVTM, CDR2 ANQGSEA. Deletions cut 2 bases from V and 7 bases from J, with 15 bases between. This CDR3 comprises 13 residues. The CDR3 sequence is CSVEWTISVEQYF. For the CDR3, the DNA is TGCAGCGTTGAATGGACTATATCGGTAGAGCAGTACTTC.

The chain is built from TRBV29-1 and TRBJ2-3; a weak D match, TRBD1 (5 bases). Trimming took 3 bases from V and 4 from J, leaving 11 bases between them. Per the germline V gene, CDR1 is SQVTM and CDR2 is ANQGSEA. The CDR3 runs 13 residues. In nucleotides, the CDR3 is TGCAGCGTTGATCGTCAGGGTGCAGATACGCAGTATTTT. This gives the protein CSVDRQGADTQYF.

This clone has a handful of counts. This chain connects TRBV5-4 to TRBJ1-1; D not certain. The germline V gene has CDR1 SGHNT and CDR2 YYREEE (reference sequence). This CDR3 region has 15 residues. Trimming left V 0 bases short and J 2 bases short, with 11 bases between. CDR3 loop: CASSLALGVNTEAFF. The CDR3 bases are TGTGCCAGCAGCTTGGCCTTGGGCGTAAACACTGAAGCTTTCTTT.